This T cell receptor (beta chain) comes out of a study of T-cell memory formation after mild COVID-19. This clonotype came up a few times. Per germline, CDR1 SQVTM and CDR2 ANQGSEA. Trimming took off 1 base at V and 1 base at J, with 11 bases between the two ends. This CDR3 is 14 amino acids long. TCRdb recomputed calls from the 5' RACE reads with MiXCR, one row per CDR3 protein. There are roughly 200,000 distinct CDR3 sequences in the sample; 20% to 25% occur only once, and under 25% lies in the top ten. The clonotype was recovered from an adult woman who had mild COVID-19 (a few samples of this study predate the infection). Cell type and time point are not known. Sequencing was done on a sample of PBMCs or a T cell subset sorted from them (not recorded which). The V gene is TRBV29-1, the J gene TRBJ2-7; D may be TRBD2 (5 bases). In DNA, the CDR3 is TGCAGCGTTGAAGTAGAGGGAAAATCCTACGAGCAGTACTTC. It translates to CSVEVEGKSYEQYF.